This T cell receptor (beta chain) was sequenced in a study of T cells in Graves' hyperthyroidism and ophthalmopathy. Study-wide context: Peripheral blood specimens were obtained at initial diagnosis, prior to any treatment. Points from the study as a whole: Ophthalmopathy was separated from stable hyperthyroidism by a 13 V-J model. Most thyroid clonotypes expanded above 0.001 appeared in blood too.

The CDR3 consists of 13 residues. V shed 6 bases and J shed 2 bases, with 10 bases lying between them. Germline CDR1 reads MNHEY; CDR2 reads SVGEGT. Amplified TCR beta CDR3 regions derived from RNA transcripts. In the first-round RT-PCR of the TCR CDR3, the HTBI primer set was used. TCRdb itself ran the multiplex PCR reads through MiXCR, one entry per CDR3 protein. The sample carries around 300,000 distinct CDR3 sequences, about an eighth recorded once. Details on this clonotype: The target antigen is unknown.

The chain joins TRBV6-2 or TRBV6-3 to TRBJ1-2; the D gene is possibly TRBD1 (6 bases). This TCR derives from a woman aged 25 to 39 with Graves' hyperthyroidism that later progressed to Graves' ophthalmopathy. The sequenced material came from blood. DNA for the CDR3: TGTGCCAGCAGACGGGACACCAACTATGGCTACACCTTC. The encoded protein is CASRRDTNYGYTF.